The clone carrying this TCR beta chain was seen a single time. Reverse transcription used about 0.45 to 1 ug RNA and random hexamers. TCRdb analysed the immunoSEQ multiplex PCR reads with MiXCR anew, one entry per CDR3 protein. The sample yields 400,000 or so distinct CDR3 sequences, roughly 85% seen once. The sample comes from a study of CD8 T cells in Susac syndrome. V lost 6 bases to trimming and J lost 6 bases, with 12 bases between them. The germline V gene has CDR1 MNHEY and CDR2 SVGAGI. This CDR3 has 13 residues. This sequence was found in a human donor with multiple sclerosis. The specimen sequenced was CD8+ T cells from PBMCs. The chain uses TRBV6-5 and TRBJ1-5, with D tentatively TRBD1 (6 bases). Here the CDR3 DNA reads TGTGCCAGCAGAACAGGGCTCGGTCAGCCCCAGCATTTT. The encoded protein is CASRTGLGQPQHF.